These T cell receptor beta chains were read from a single sample in a study of blood T cell repertoires in COVID-19. TCRdb keeps only in-frame clones here, not all; method: immunoSEQ multiplex PCR. This table has tens of thousands of clones, 84% appearing once. The sample taken for sequencing was peripheral blood. Every receptor here comes from a man in his fifties or sixties with acute or convalescent COVID-19. Each CDR3 is given with its conserved first and last residue. The order of the fields is clone size, V gene, J gene, CDR3 length, D gene, CDR3 DNA, CDR3 protein. D genes are given only for firm matches. For some rows the clone size is stated as once, few or many, or as a class when expanded; others skip it.

.,TRBV7-3,TRBJ2-3,14,TRBD2,TGTGCCAGCAGGGCGGGAGTTGACACAGATACGCAGTATTTT,CASRAGVDTDTQYF
.,TRBV25-1,TRBJ2-7,15,TRBD1,TGTGCCAGCAGTGATACCGGGACAGGGGCCTACGAGCAGTACTTC,CASSDTGTGAYEQYF
.,TRBV7-6,TRBJ2-1,15,TRBD1,TGTGCCAGCAGCGCGGGACAGGGGGCTGGGAATGAGCAGTTCTTC,CASSAGQGAGNEQFF
.,TRBV29-1,TRBJ1-2,14,.,TGCAGCGTTGGCCCCTTGGCTAGGGAGAATGGCTACACCTTC,CSVGPLARENGYTF
.,TRBV11-2,TRBJ1-4,14,.,TGTGCCAGCAGGCAGGGAAGGAATAATGAAAAACTGTTTTTT,CASRQGRNNEKLFF
.,TRBV7-3,TRBJ2-3,14,.,TGTGCCAGCAGCTTAATTTCTAACACAGATACGCAGTATTTT,CASSLISNTDTQYF
few,TRBV7-8,TRBJ1-5,17,TRBD1,TGTGCCAGCAGCCGAACGACAGGGGGCAGAAGGAATCAGCCCCAGCATTTT,CASSRTTGGRRNQPQHF
.,TRBV19,TRBJ1-1,15,TRBD1,TGTGCCAGTAGTAAACACCGGGACAGGAGCACTGAAGCTTTCTTT,CASSKHRDRSTEAFF
.,TRBV30,TRBJ2-1,12,TRBD1,TGTGCCGGGATTGGACAGGGTAATGAGCAGTTCTTC,CAGIGQGNEQFF
.,TRBV6-5,TRBJ1-4,14,.,TGTGCCAGCAGTCGAGGAACAACTAATGAAAAACTGTTTTTT,CASSRGTTNEKLFF
.,TRBV6-1,TRBJ2-2,14,.,TGTGCCAGCAGTGAAAGGAGGGGAACCGGGGAGCTGTTTTTT,CASSERRGTGELFF
once,TRBV4-1,TRBJ1-1,15,.,TGCGCCAGCAGCCTAGGTCCGGGAACGAACACTGAAGCTTTCTTT,CASSLGPGTNTEAFF
.,TRBV27,TRBJ1-2,13,.,TGTGCCAGCAGTCCTAGAAATCCCAATGGCTACACCTTC,CASSPRNPNGYTF
.,TRBV7-8,TRBJ2-5,15,TRBD2,TGTGCCAGCAGCCCTACCCCCGGCGGGGGGGAGACCCAGTACTTC,CASSPTPGGGETQYF
.,TRBV30,TRBJ2-2,14,TRBD1,TGTGCCTGGAGTGAGGTTCAGGGGGCCGGGGAGCTGTTTTTT,CAWSEVQGAGELFF
.,TRBV6-5,TRBJ2-1,15,TRBD2,TGTGCCAGCAGCTCCAGCGGGGGGGCCATTGATGAGCAGTTCTTC,CASSSSGGAIDEQFF
.,TRBV5-1,TRBJ1-5,15,TRBD1,TGCGCCAGCAGTCCTAGGACAGGGGGCAATCAGCCCCAGCATTTT,CASSPRTGGNQPQHF
.,TRBV7-2,TRBJ2-4,15,TRBD2,TGTGCCAGCAGCTTAACCAGCGGGGGGAAAAACATTCAGTACTTC,CASSLTSGGKNIQYF
.,TRBV7-2,TRBJ2-1,17,.,TGTGCCAGCAGCTTAAGAGACAGTTTTGGCTTTTACAATGAGCAGTTCTTC,CASSLRDSFGFYNEQFF
.,TRBV18,TRBJ1-1,16,.,TGTGCCAGCTCACCAAGAGTCGAGACACAGAACACTGAAGCTTTCTTT,CASSPRVETQNTEAFF
few,TRBV6-5,TRBJ2-7,14,.,TGTGCCAGCAGGGGACACCTATTCCCCTACGAGCAGTACTTC,CASRGHLFPYEQYF
.,TRBV7-8,TRBJ1-2,18,.,TGTGCCAGCAGCTTAGGGGGGGGACTATCTTTACTAAACTATGGCTACACCTTC,CASSLGGGLSLLNYGYTF
.,TRBV30,TRBJ2-2,13,.,TGTGCCGGGGGGAGGCAGAACACCGGGGAGCTGTTTTTT,CAGGRQNTGELFF
.,TRBV30,TRBJ1-6,15,TRBD1,TGTGCCTGGATCCCACCCGGCAGGGGGCATTCACCCCTCCACTTT,CAWIPPGRGHSPLHF
once,TRBV9,TRBJ2-6,17,.,TGTGCCAGCAGCGTAGGCAGGGGAAGCTCTGGGGCCAACGTCCTGACTTTC,CASSVGRGSSGANVLTF
.,TRBV13,TRBJ2-1,15,TRBD2,TGTGCCAGCAGCTTGGCGGGGGGGGAGTACAATGAGCAGTTCTTC,CASSLAGGEYNEQFF
.,TRBV4-1,TRBJ1-2,15,TRBD1,TGCGCCAGCAGCCAAGAGCTAGGGACAGGGGATGGCTACACCTTC,CASSQELGTGDGYTF
.,TRBV19,TRBJ1-3,15,TRBD1,TGTGCCAGCCGCCGGGACAGGAGCTCTGGAAACACCATATATTTT,CASRRDRSSGNTIYF
.,TRBV30,TRBJ2-7,12,.,TGTGCCTGGAGTTCCGGGTCCTACGAGCAGTACTTC,CAWSSGSYEQYF
.,TRBV24-1,TRBJ1-6,14,.,TGTGCCACGCAAGGGACTTTCAATAATTCACCCCTCCACTTT,CATQGTFNNSPLHF
.,TRBV4-2,TRBJ2-2,21,.,TGTGCCAGCAGCCAAGATGACGGAGGACTTTCTACCCGGACTAACACCGGGGAGCTGTTTTTT,CASSQDDGGLSTRTNTGELFF
.,TRBV10-3,TRBJ2-5,13,TRBD1,TGTGCCATCAGCGGACAGGGGGGAGAGACCCAGTACTTC,CAISGQGGETQYF
.,TRBV27,TRBJ1-2,15,.,TGTGCCAGCAGTCCTCTCGCGGGGGGCCACTATGGCTACACCTTC,CASSPLAGGHYGYTF
.,TRBV14,TRBJ1-2,14,TRBD1,TGTGCCAGCAGCCAAAGCCGGGACAGCTATGGCTACACCTTC,CASSQSRDSYGYTF
.,TRBV5-6,TRBJ1-1,13,TRBD1,TGTGCCAGCAGTTTGACAGGGGAACCTGAAGCTTTCTTT,CASSLTGEPEAFF
few,TRBV19,TRBJ1-2,13,.,TGTGCCAGTAGGATCGGTGCAGGGAATGGCTACACCTTC,CASRIGAGNGYTF
.,TRBV5-1,TRBJ2-7,15,TRBD2,TGCGCCAGCAGCTTGGGGTGGCGGGGGTCCTACGAGCAGTACTTC,CASSLGWRGSYEQYF
.,TRBV5-4,TRBJ1-3,16,.,TGTGCCAGCAGCTTGGGAAGTACGAGCTCTGGAAACACCATATATTTT,CASSLGSTSSGNTIYF
few,TRBV30,TRBJ1-5,14,TRBD1,TGTGCCTGGAATGGACAGGGCGTGAATCAGCCCCAGCATTTT,CAWNGQGVNQPQHF
.,TRBV7-9,TRBJ1-4,16,TRBD1,TGTGCCAGCAGCTCCGACAGGGGGCAGGGAGGTGAAAAACTGTTTTTT,CASSSDRGQGGEKLFF
.,TRBV27,TRBJ2-3,16,.,TGTGCCAGCAGTAAGACGACCACCAGGGGGGTAGATACGCAGTATTTT,CASSKTTTRGVDTQYF
few,TRBV6-5,TRBJ1-6,16,TRBD1,TGTGCCAGCAGTTTATCCGGGACAGTTAATAATTCACCCCTCCACTTT,CASSLSGTVNNSPLHF
.,TRBV5-1,TRBJ2-5,16,TRBD2,TGCGCCAGCAGCTTCGCGGGACTAGCGAGCGGAGAGACCCAGTACTTC,CASSFAGLASGETQYF
few,TRBV5-8,TRBJ1-4,12,TRBD1,TGTGCCAGCAGCTTCTCGACAGGGGTCCTGTTTTTT,CASSFSTGVLFF
.,TRBV6-6,TRBJ2-7,14,.,TGTGCCAGCAGTCTACCCGGTTACTCCTACGAGCAGTACTTC,CASSLPGYSYEQYF
.,TRBV11-2,TRBJ2-3,18,TRBD2,TGTGCCAGCAGCTTCCCCGTCCGGAGCGGGGTCAGCACAGATACGCAGTATTTT,CASSFPVRSGVSTDTQYF
.,TRBV3-1/TRBV3-2,TRBJ1-2,18,.,TGTGCCAGCAGCCCTCGCGTAGGGGTAATCGTCGAAAACTATGGCTACACCTTC,CASSPRVGVIVENYGYTF